This TCR beta chain was captured in a study of blood T cell repertoires in COVID-19. The CDR3 has 15 amino acids. CDR1 is SGHNT, CDR2 YYREEE, per germline (reference sequence). With V trimmed by 5 bases and J by 3 bases, 5 bases remained unmatched. The protocol was immunoSEQ multiplex PCR, while the TCRdb copy is restricted to in-frame clones and leaves out a portion. The data hold over 100,000 clones, with over 75% observed a single time. Sequencing was carried out using peripheral blood. This receptor was identified in a woman aged 45-65 years with acute or convalescent COVID-19. The chain has TRBV5-4 and TRBJ2-3; 11 bases match TRBD2. Here the CDR3 DNA reads TGTGCCAGCAGGTCGACTAGCGGGGCTACAGATACGCAGTATTTT. Translated: CASRSTSGATDTQYF.